These 27 T cell receptor beta chains came from one sample sequenced in a study of OX40 agonist ivuxolimab in advanced cancers. The method was immunoSEQ multiplex PCR; TCRdb's version includes in-frame clones alone and lacks a portion of them. The sample yields about 72,000 clones, 75% to 90% seen once. The input for sequencing was CD4+ or CD8+ T cells sorted from blood, taken in a trial of the OX40 agonist ivuxolimab. Receptors originate from an adult with an advanced solid tumor such as melanoma, head and neck, liver or kidney cancer.

The chain combines TRBV10-3 with TRBJ2-5; D ambiguous. This CDR3 has 11 residues. From germline, CDR1 is ENHRY and CDR2 SYGVKD. V was clipped by 10 bases and J by 5 bases, with 11 bases between them. The DNA of the CDR3 is TGTGCCACCAAGACCGATGAGACCCAGTACTTC. Translated: CATKTDETQYF.

In DNA form, the CDR3 reads TGTGCCAGCAGTGATACTGCGGGACTAGATACGCAGTATTTT. It translates to CASSDTAGLDTQYF. The chain employs TRBV2 and TRBJ2-3; tentative D call: TRBD2 (6 bases). The CDR3 length is 14 residues. Germline V gene data show CDR1 as SNHLY and CDR2 as FYNNEI. V lost 3 bases and J 5 bases, leaving 12 bases between the germline ends.

The chain combines TRBV2 with TRBJ1-6; D might be TRBD1 (5 bases). V lost 2 bases, J lost 6 bases, and 11 bases lay in between. CDR3 length equals 15 residues. The germline V gene encodes CDR1 SNHLY and CDR2 FYNNEI. DNA of the CDR3: TGTGCCAGCAGTGAATTGGGACTCGGTAATTCACCCCTCCACTTT. This encodes CASSELGLGNSPLHF.

The chain couples TRBV11-3 to TRBJ2-5; D remains ambiguous. Trimming took 2 bases from V and 2 from J, leaving 12 bases between them. This CDR3 region has 15 residues. Per the germline V gene, CDR1 is SGHNT and CDR2 is YENEEA. CDR3 sequence: CASSLPRALQETQYF. The CDR3 DNA sequence: TGTGCCAGCAGCTTACCTAGGGCACTTCAAGAGACCCAGTACTTC.

The chain combines TRBV28 with TRBJ2-3; no firm D call. Germline lookup yields CDR1 MDHEN and CDR2 SYDVKM. The germline V and J ends were trimmed by 5 bases and 2 bases, with 8 bases remaining between them. CDR3 length: 13 residues. The CDR3 nucleotides read TGTGCCAGCAGTCCCGGAGCCACAGATACGCAGTATTTT. Translating gives CASSPGATDTQYF.

The V and J genes are TRBV29-1 and TRBJ2-1; 13 bases fit TRBD2. The germline gives CDR1 SQVTM, CDR2 ANQGSEA. This CDR3 has 14 residues. The trim removed 4 bases at V and 10 bases at J, leaving 7 bases unmatched. CDR3 sequence reads: CSVALGLAGREQFF. For the CDR3, the DNA is TGCAGCGTTGCCCTGGGACTAGCGGGGAGAGAGCAGTTCTTC.

Only a few counts were recorded for this clone. The chain employs TRBV28 and TRBJ1-6; a possible D gene is TRBD1 (5 bases). Germline CDR1 reads MDHEN; CDR2 reads SYDVKM. The CDR3 has 14 amino acids. The V and J ends lost 5 bases and 11 bases respectively, with 16 bases between them. The CDR3 here is CASSPPQGWTPLHF. In DNA, the CDR3 is TGTGCCAGCAGTCCCCCCCAGGGTTGGACACCCCTCCACTTT. Based on the CDR3 plus reference TRBV28 and TRBJ1-6, the full variable domain is DVKVTQSSRYLVKRTGEKVFLECVQDMDHENMFWYRQDPGLGLRLIYFSYDVKMKEKGDIPEGYSVSREKKERFSLILESASTNQTSMYLCASSPPQGWTPLHFGNGTRLTVT.

V is TRBV7-8 and J is TRBJ2-7; D unclear. Trimming removed 3 bases from V and 7 bases from J, with 7 bases in between. CDR1 is SGHVS and CDR2 is FQNEAQ in the germline V gene. The CDR3 totals 11 residues. The CDR3 sequence is CASSFMGEQYF. The CDR3 DNA reads as TGTGCCAGCAGCTTCATGGGGGAGCAGTACTTC.

The CDR3 here is CASGVGLAGDNEQFF. For the CDR3, the DNA is TGTGCCAGCGGGGTGGGACTAGCGGGCGACAATGAGCAGTTCTTC. The chain combines TRBV6-1 with TRBJ2-1, with 12 bases matching TRBD2. V lost 8 bases, J lost 5 bases, and 7 bases stayed unmatched. CDR1 and CDR2 from the germline V gene are MNHNS and SASEGT. The length of the CDR3 is 15 residues.

The chain recombines TRBV13 with TRBJ2-1; TRBD1 aligns across 8 bases. The V segment lost 0 bases and the J segment 5 bases; nucleotides outside the gene matches: 0. The CDR3 has 14 residues. Germline values: CDR1 PRHDT, CDR2 FYEKMQ (reference sequence). CDR3 sequence reads: CASSLGRGHNEQFF. The CDR3 region has the DNA TGTGCCAGCAGCTTAGGCAGGGGGCACAATGAGCAGTTCTTC.

This clone has a single count. The CDR3: CASYGQGRTEAFF. The CDR3 DNA reads as TGCGCCAGCTACGGACAGGGGAGGACTGAAGCTTTCTTT. The V gene is TRBV5-1, the J gene TRBJ1-1, with 9 positions matching TRBD1. Trimming cost V 7 bases and J 5 bases; bases outside gene matches: 6. The CDR3 is made up of 13 amino acids. Germline V lookup: CDR1 SGHRS, CDR2 YFSETQ.

The chain employs TRBV29-1 and TRBJ2-1, with D unresolved. Germline V lookup: CDR1 SQVTM, CDR2 ANQGSEA. V lost 2 bases to trimming and J lost 5 bases, with 10 bases between them. This CDR3 contains 13 residues. CDR3: CSVEPGRDNEQFF. CDR3 bases: TGCAGCGTTGAACCCGGAAGGGACAATGAGCAGTTCTTC.

This clone was picked up a small number of times. The rearrangement uses TRBV5-6 and TRBJ2-5; TRBD2 agrees at 15 bases. CDR3 length: 17 residues. The J segment lost 5 bases and the V segment lost 4 bases, leaving 9 bases of the junction unmatched. Germline-derived CDR1 and CDR2 are SGHDT and YYEEEE. The CDR3 DNA reads TGTGCCAGCAGCCCGGGGACTAGCGGGGGGCCCCGGGAGACCCAGTACTTC. Protein product: CASSPGTSGGPRETQYF.

This sequence joins TRBV4-1 and TRBJ2-2; the match to TRBD1 covers 7 bases. There are 15 residues in the CDR3. Germline V gene sequence: CDR1 MGHRA, CDR2 YSYEKL. Trimming removed 7 bases from V and 0 bases from J; junction bases left unmatched: 5. The CDR3 loop is CASTRGTANTGELFF. CDR3 sequence (DNA): TGCGCCAGCACTCGAGGGACAGCGAACACCGGGGAGCTGTTTTTT.

The V gene is TRBV28, the J gene TRBJ1-2; D is possibly TRBD1 (5 bases). The CDR3 is 12 residues long. Germline loops: CDR1 MDHEN, CDR2 SYDVKM. The V end was cut by 8 bases, the J end by 6 bases, with 13 bases between. The CDR3 loop is CASGALGDGYTF. The DNA for the CDR3 is TGTGCCAGCGGAGCTTTGGGGGATGGCTACACCTTC.

The chain joins TRBV27 to TRBJ2-7; D ambiguous. The germline V gene encodes CDR1 MNHEY and CDR2 SMNVEV (reference sequence). The ends were cut back, 6 bases at V and 0 bases at J, with 12 bases in the middle. The CDR3 is 14 amino acids. The CDR3 nucleotides read TGTGCCAGCAGATCGACCGGCCTCTCCTACGAGCAGTACTTC. Protein product: CASRSTGLSYEQYF.

V gene TRBV4-1 combines with J gene TRBJ2-7, with D unclear. Germline CDR1 MGHRA, CDR2 YSYEKL. The germline V and J ends were trimmed by 1 base and 2 bases, with 12 bases remaining between them. The CDR3 has 15 residues. CDR3 sequence: CASSQGKRTPYEQYF. CDR3 DNA: TGCGCCAGCAGCCAAGGGAAGAGAACGCCCTACGAGCAGTACTTC.

The rearrangement joins TRBV10-3 to TRBJ2-5; TRBD1 or TRBD2 may be the D gene (5 bases each). The V end was cut by 2 bases, the J end by 5 bases, with 15 bases between. Germline CDR1 and CDR2: ENHRY and SYGVKD. The CDR3 consists of 15 residues. In DNA form, the CDR3 reads TGTGCCATCAGTGAGACAAGGGACGCCAGGGAGACCCAGTACTTC. This encodes CAISETRDARETQYF.

The V call is TRBV25-1, the J call TRBJ2-5, with 10 nucleotides matching TRBD2. The CDR3 has 17 amino acids. The V gene end was trimmed by 3 bases and the J gene end by 3 bases; junction bases not matched to a gene: 10. Germline V gives CDR1 MGHDK, CDR2 SYGVNS. The CDR3 sequence: CASSDTGLSGGKETQYF. Here the CDR3 DNA reads TGTGCCAGCAGTGACACAGGACTTAGCGGGGGGAAAGAGACCCAGTACTTC.

This rearrangement joins TRBV7-2 to TRBJ1-5; 7 bases match TRBD1. In germline, CDR1 is SGHTA, CDR2 FQGNSA. V lost 4 bases, J lost 6 bases, and 9 bases stayed unmatched. The CDR3 is 15 amino acids. CDR3 sequence: CASSWTTGLSQPQHF. CDR3 bases: TGTGCCAGCAGCTGGACGACAGGGCTCAGTCAGCCCCAGCATTTT.

The sample holds a few counts of this clone. The V gene is TRBV7-9, the J gene TRBJ1-2; D is unresolved. Germline loops: CDR1 SEHNR, CDR2 FQNEAQ (reference sequence). V gave up 1 base and J gave up 1 base, with 7 bases separating them. This CDR3 region has 14 residues. CDR3 protein: CASSLGHDNYGYTF. CDR3 sequence (DNA): TGTGCCAGCAGCTTAGGACACGATAACTATGGCTACACCTTC.

The V and J genes are TRBV27 and TRBJ2-7, with TRBD1 as a possible D gene (5 bases). The CDR3 sequence is 13 residues long. Per the germline V gene, CDR1 is MNHEY and CDR2 is SMNVEV (reference sequence). The ends were cut back, 6 bases at V and 4 bases at J, with 13 bases in the middle. The chain's CDR3 is CASRGLTGYEQYF. The CDR3 DNA is TGTGCCAGCAGGGGCCTAACAGGTTACGAGCAGTACTTC.

J is TRBJ1-3 and V is TRBV28, with no clear D. This CDR3 region has 16 residues. Looked up from germline, CDR1 is MDHEN and CDR2 is SYDVKM. V dropped 5 bases and J dropped 3 bases, with 17 bases sitting between them. This CDR3 reads CASSTGGGPIGNTIYF. CDR3 bases: TGTGCCAGCAGTACGGGCGGAGGCCCCATTGGAAACACCATATATTTT.

The chain couples TRBV7-8 to TRBJ2-6; 9 bases are a match to TRBD1. V gave up 2 bases and J gave up 0 bases; unmatched junction bases: 5. Germline values: CDR1 SGHVS, CDR2 FQNEAQ. The CDR3 consists of 18 residues. In DNA, the CDR3 is TGTGCCAGCAGCTTACGGGACAGGGTTCCCTCTGGGGCCAACGTCCTGACTTTC. This encodes CASSLRDRVPSGANVLTF.

The chain recombines TRBV4-1 with TRBJ2-6, with 9 positions matching TRBD1. The CDR3 totals 18 residues. Germline lookup yields CDR1 MGHRA and CDR2 YSYEKL. The J segment lost 0 bases and the V segment lost 3 bases, leaving 6 bases of the junction unmatched. The CDR3: CASSQPGTGPSGANVLTF. The CDR3 nucleotides read TGCGCCAGCAGCCAGCCGGGGACAGGGCCCTCTGGGGCCAACGTCCTGACTTTC.

The chain uses TRBV15 and TRBJ2-5; D gene uncertain. CDR1 LNHNV and CDR2 YYDKDF come from the germline V gene (reference sequence). The CDR3 has 14 residues. Trimming pared 0 bases from V and 1 base from J, leaving 6 bases between. CDR3 region: CATSREGVQETQYF. In nucleotides, the CDR3 is TGTGCCACCAGCAGAGAGGGCGTCCAAGAGACCCAGTACTTC.

This chain links TRBV29-1 with TRBJ1-2; D remains unclear. The V gene lost 5 bases and the J gene lost 2 bases, with 9 bases spanning the gap. Germline V gene data show CDR1 as SQVTM and CDR2 as ANQGSEA. The CDR3 runs 12 residues. The CDR3 here is CSVYGQNYGYTF. The CDR3 DNA reads TGCAGCGTTTACGGGCAGAACTATGGCTACACCTTC.